This TCR beta chain was found in a study of blood T cells in healthy people across ages. It was with a sample-barcoded 5' primer and a J-beta primer mix that a second PCR of roughly 6 to 12 cycles was run. TCRdb independently ran MiXCR on the 5' RACE reads; one entry per CDR3 protein. The table has 750,000 to 950,000 distinct CDR3 sequences, approximately 32% seen once. CDR1 and CDR2 (germline): LGHDT, YNNKEL (reference sequence). CDR3 length: 15 amino acids. About this clonotype: A junction boundary mismatches the germline segment, possibly from a read error.

These data also formed part of another study, on T cells of mothers and their children.

The chain carries TRBV3-1 and TRBJ1-1; 8 bases align to TRBD1. The sequence was obtained from a woman between 35 and 50 years old in good health. The sequencing sample was made of blood. The CDR3 DNA reads as TGTGCCAGCAGCCACAGACAGGGGAAGAACACTGAAGCCTTCTTT. Translating gives CASSHRQGKNTEAFF.